Sequencing of this T cell receptor (beta chain) was carried out in a study of PD-L1 blockade in urothelial cancer. Study-wide context: Patients arrived having already received 0 to 3 prior chemotherapy regimens. At 6 weeks and at 3 weeks (second dose) after treatment start, blood was analyzed.

Time point indicated: peripheral blood 6 weeks after treatment start. The CDR3 consists of 19 residues. V lost 0 bases to trimming and J lost 2 bases; unmatched junction nucleotides: 16. Germline V gene data show CDR1 as MGHRA and CDR2 as YSYEKL. Spiking each PCR with synthetic TCR analog templates was performed. This table comes from immunoSEQ multiplex PCR, and its TCRdb copy is limited to in-frame clones, with some not included. The sample comprises around 100,000 clones, 75% to 95% of which are singletons, and about 4% rests with the top ten. V is TRBV4-1 and J is TRBJ2-7; 7 bases fit TRBD1. This receptor was taken from a man aged 60 to 69 with urothelial cancer. The sequencing here drew on PBMCs, taken around atezolizumab (anti-PD-L1) treatment. CDR3 DNA sequence: TGCGCCAGCAGCCAAGATCTTAGGTTTGTGGGACAGACTACCTACGAGCAGTACTTC. This sequence encodes CASSQDLRFVGQTTYEQYF.